This T cell receptor (beta chain) emerged from a study of CD8+ T cells in alopecia areata. It was cDNA, reverse transcribed from extracted RNA, that served as the sequencing template. Method: immunoSEQ multiplex PCR; TCRdb's copy keeps in-frame clones and lacks some. The sample lists 150,000 to 200,000 clones, over 50% seen once, with roughly 15% in the top ten. Lesional scalp tissue (obtained by punch biopsy) and peripheral blood were collected from alopecia areata patients. V gave up 0 bases and J gave up 8 bases, with 17 bases separating them. This CDR3 region has 16 residues. Looked up from germline, CDR1 is MNHEY and CDR2 is SVGAGI.

The sequencing used CD4+ T cells sorted from blood, collected at week 0. The chain couples TRBV6-5 to TRBJ2-1; TRBD2 is a possible D gene (5 bases). This clonotype was obtained from a human donor with alopecia areata. In nucleotides, the CDR3 is TGTGCCAGCAGTTACTCGGTTCTAGCTCCCCTCTATGAGCAGTTCTTC. It codes for CASSYSVLAPLYEQFF.